The TCR beta chain under discussion was sequenced for a study of vaccination effects on CD4 cells after COVID-19. Measured with immunoSEQ multiplex PCR; TCRdb has only the in-frame clones, and not every one. The table records under 80,000 clones, 73% of them present only once. Study-level points and caveats: Spike-reactive clones present post-vaccine in convalescents were predominantly new vaccine-induced clones. Sampling in the study covered few convalescent patients and included no early post-infection timepoints.

Antigen-specific CD4+ T cells expanded by the ViraFEST assay with viral peptide pools were then sequenced. Isolating CD4+ T cells followed 9 to 10 days of culture. PCR showed that the person got SARS-CoV-2 infection at some point between March and December 2020. Peptides at about 10 ug/ml and IL-2 at approximately 9.7 IU/ml were added to 2 million or so PBMC per well. Cultures received IL-2 medium that replaced half the medium on days 3 and 7. This clone was counted a single time. What it recognizes is unknown. This specimen was CD4+ T cells from PBMCs cultured with HIV peptides, taken before COVID-19 vaccination. Subset: HIV-1 Nef peptide pool negative control/reference culture. This TCR came from a human donor who had a prior SARS-CoV-2 infection.

The CDR3 is CASSRTAGTGGAETQYF. The CDR3 region has the DNA TGCGCCAGCAGCCGGACAGCCGGGACAGGGGGCGCAGAGACCCAGTACTTC. V and J are TRBV4-1 and TRBJ2-5; 12 nucleotides agree with TRBD1. In germline, CDR1 is MGHRA, CDR2 YSYEKL. With 4 bases clipped from V and 4 bases from J, the junction kept 10 bases outside the gene matches. This CDR3 spans 17 amino acids.